A selection of T cell receptor beta chains follows, all from one sample in a study of vaccination and CD4 T cells after COVID-19. Using its own MiXCR run on the PCR reads, TCRdb lists one record per CDR3 protein. The sample shows about 20,000 distinct CDR3 sequences, around two thirds of them seen only once. Here the sequenced sample was CD4+ T cells from blood, taken after SARS-CoV-2 vaccination. These receptor sequences come from a human donor who had recovered from COVID-19. Both conserved end residues are part of each CDR3. The D gene is left open where the match is weak. Expanded clones get a size class; other rows say once, few or many, or leave the size out.

TRBJ2-3	-	TRBV5-4	TRBD2	TGTGCCAGCAGCCCCGGGACTAGCGGGAGGGTTAGCACAGATACGCAGTATTTT	CASSPGTSGRVSTDTQYF
TRBJ1-6	-	TRBV30	-	TGTGCCTGGAGTGTTTCTAGGGATTCACCCCTCCACTTT	CAWSVSRDSPLHF
TRBJ2-1	-	TRBV4-3	-	TGCGCCAGCAGCCAGGGATGGGACAATGAGCAGTTCTTC	CASSQGWDNEQFF
TRBJ1-3	-	TRBV2	-	TGTGCCAGCAGTGAAGCGTGGGGCTCTGGAAACACCATATATTTT	CASSEAWGSGNTIYF
TRBJ2-7	once	TRBV7-8	-	TGTGCCAGCAGCTTAAGGCCTCTTACGGGGTACGAGCAGTACTTC	CASSLRPLTGYEQYF
TRBJ1-1	-	TRBV19	TRBD1	TGTGCCAGTAGTATCCCCGGGACAGAGAACACTGAAGCTTTCTTT	CASSIPGTENTEAFF
TRBJ1-2	-	TRBV15	-	TGTGCCCCCAGCAGAGTGGCGGGTGGCTACACCTTC	CAPSRVAGGYTF
TRBJ2-5	-	TRBV27	TRBD2	TGTGCCAGCAGTCCACTAGCGGGAGGAGGGGAGACCCAGTACTTC	CASSPLAGGGETQYF
TRBJ2-7	few	TRBV7-9	TRBD1	TGTGCCAGCAGCGTAGGGACAGGGAACGAGCAGTACTTC	CASSVGTGNEQYF
TRBJ1-1	few	TRBV7-3	-	TGTGCCAGCAGCTTATGGGGACCGAACACTGAAGCTTTCTTT	CASSLWGPNTEAFF
TRBJ1-2	-	TRBV6-1	-	TGTGCCATCAGTGATAACCCAGGGATCTATGGCTACACCTTC	CAISDNPGIYGYTF
TRBJ2-3	-	TRBV6-1	TRBD1	TGTGCCAGCAGTCACCCGGGACAGGGCACAGATACGCAGTATTTT	CASSHPGQGTDTQYF
TRBJ2-1	-	TRBV6-1	TRBD2	TGTGCCAGCAGAACGGGAGGGGCCCGACAGGCTGAGCAGTTCTTC	CASRTGGARQAEQFF
TRBJ2-1	few	TRBV6-1	TRBD2	TGTGCCAGCAGCCCAGACTTAGCGGGAGGCAATGAGCAGTTCTTC	CASSPDLAGGNEQFF
TRBJ2-6	-	TRBV7-9	-	TGTGCCAGCAGCTTGGGTGTCTCTGGGGCCAACGTCCTGACTTTC	CASSLGVSGANVLTF
TRBJ2-1	-	TRBV20-1	TRBD2	TGCAGTGCGAGTGGGGCTAGCGGCTCCTACAATGAGCAGTTCTTC	CSASGASGSYNEQFF
TRBJ1-2	once	TRBV12-3/TRBV12-4	TRBD1	TGTGCCAGCAGTTTTGGACAGGACTATGGCTACACCTTC	CASSFGQDYGYTF
TRBJ1-5	-	TRBV7-9	TRBD1	TGTGCCAGCAGCTTAGGGACAGGGTCCCCGAATGGGGACAATCAGCCCCAGCATTTT	CASSLGTGSPNGDNQPQHF
TRBJ2-5	-	TRBV10-3	TRBD1	TGTGCCACAAGGGACAGAACACAAGAGACCCAGTACTTC	CATRDRTQETQYF
TRBJ2-5	once	TRBV5-1	-	TGCGCCAGCAGCTTGGCTGCGTTCCAAGAGACCCAGTACTTC	CASSLAAFQETQYF
TRBJ2-7	-	TRBV12-3/TRBV12-4	TRBD1	TGTGCCAGCAGTTTAAGGGACAGGGGGCAATACGAGCAGTACTTC	CASSLRDRGQYEQYF
TRBJ1-1	once	TRBV20-1	-	TGCAGTGCTACGTATGCCAAGTCTGAAGCTTTCTTT	CSATYAKSEAFF
TRBJ2-2	-	TRBV20-1	TRBD1	TGCAGTGCTGGGGGGACAGGGGACAGATTACACACCGGGGAGCTGTTTTTT	CSAGGTGDRLHTGELFF
TRBJ1-1	-	TRBV30	TRBD1	TGTGCCTGGAGTAGGCCCCTCGGACTCGGGGGGACAGGGTGGAACACTGAAGCTTTCTTT	CAWSRPLGLGGTGWNTEAFF
TRBJ2-3	-	TRBV7-2	-	TGTGCCAGCAGCTTAACGGGCTCAGATACGCAGTATTTT	CASSLTGSDTQYF
TRBJ1-1	-	TRBV7-9	-	TGTGCCAGCAGCTTAGAGCAGGGAGACACTGAAGCTTTCTTT	CASSLEQGDTEAFF
TRBJ2-1	-	TRBV5-1	-	TGCGCCAGCAGCTTGGCCGGGTCGGGAACGGAAAATGAGCAGTTCTTC	CASSLAGSGTENEQFF
TRBJ2-5	-	TRBV20-1	-	TGCAGTGCTAGTGGGGTTTGGTTGCAAGAGACCCAGTACTTC	CSASGVWLQETQYF
TRBJ2-1	once	TRBV20-1	-	TGCAGTGCTAGAGATCCTGGGAATGAGCAGTTCTTC	CSARDPGNEQFF
TRBJ1-2	-	TRBV24-1	TRBD1	TGTGCCACCAGTGATTTGGGGGACAGTTTCGGCTACACCTTC	CATSDLGDSFGYTF
TRBJ2-6	-	TRBV19	TRBD1	TGTGCCAGTAGTAGAGACAGGGGCTACAGCTCTGGGGCCAACGTCCTGACTTTC	CASSRDRGYSSGANVLTF
TRBJ1-5	few	TRBV6-5	-	TGTGCCAGCAGTTACTTAGGAGATCAGCCCCAGCATTTT	CASSYLGDQPQHF
TRBJ2-6	-	TRBV15	-	TGTGCCACCAGCAGAGGGGGCGACTCTGGGGCCAACGTCCTGACTTTC	CATSRGGDSGANVLTF
TRBJ2-3	-	TRBV20-1	-	TGCAGTGCTAGCGGTAGCGGCACAGATACGCAGTATTTT	CSASGSGTDTQYF
TRBJ1-6	-	TRBV25-1	TRBD1	TGTGCCAGCAGTGGTAGGGACAGGGGGAGCTCCTATAATTCACCCCTCCACTTT	CASSGRDRGSSYNSPLHF
TRBJ1-5	-	TRBV6-1	TRBD1	TGTGCCAGCAGTGAAGGGGGACAGGGGGCGGATCCCCAGCATTTT	CASSEGGQGADPQHF
TRBJ1-2	few	TRBV2	-	TGTGCCAGCAGTGAAAAGGTGAACTATGGCTACACCTTC	CASSEKVNYGYTF
TRBJ1-5	-	TRBV18	-	TGTGCCAGCTCACCCTCCAGGGCGGGCAATCAGCCCCAGCATTTT	CASSPSRAGNQPQHF
TRBJ2-3	-	TRBV5-4	-	TGTGCCAGCAGCCATCGGGACGCAGATACGCAGTATTTT	CASSHRDADTQYF
TRBJ2-7	-	TRBV2	TRBD1	TGTGCCAGCAGTGAGACAGGGGTTTACGAGCAGTACTTC	CASSETGVYEQYF
TRBJ2-2	once	TRBV6-2/TRBV6-3	TRBD2	TGTGCCAGCAGTTATTCGCGGACTAGCGGGAGGGTAAACACCGGGGAGCTGTTTTTT	CASSYSRTSGRVNTGELFF
TRBJ1-5	few	TRBV20-1	-	TGCAGTGCTAGAGATAGCAATCAGCCCCAGCATTTT	CSARDSNQPQHF
TRBJ2-7	-	TRBV9	TRBD1	TGTGCCAGCAGCGCCCGGGACAGGGGCTACGAGCAGTACTTC	CASSARDRGYEQYF
TRBJ1-4	-	TRBV10-3	-	TGTGCCATCAGAGAGGGTGCAACTAATGAAAAACTGTTTTTT	CAIREGATNEKLFF
TRBJ1-1	-	TRBV19	TRBD1	TGTGCCAGTAGCTCCGGACAGGGGAGAGATATGAACACTGAAGCTTTCTTT	CASSSGQGRDMNTEAFF
TRBJ2-5	few	TRBV27	-	TGTGCCAGCAGTTTTAACCGGGAGTCAACCCAGTACTTC	CASSFNRESTQYF
TRBJ2-2	few	TRBV19	-	TGTGCCAGTAGCAGCAGACCGAACACCGGGGAGCTGTTTTTT	CASSSRPNTGELFF
TRBJ2-5	-	TRBV2	TRBD2	TGTGCCAGCAGTCTAGCGGAAGAGACCCAGTACTTC	CASSLAEETQYF
TRBJ2-1	-	TRBV19	-	TGTGCCAGTAGTGAATGGGACGCCCGCTCCTACAATGAGCAGTTCTTC	CASSEWDARSYNEQFF